These T cell receptor beta chains were read from a single sample in a study of Tregs in tolerant kidney transplant recipients. Sequenced by immunoSEQ multiplex PCR; TCRdb stores in-frame clones only, minus some. Of tens of thousands of clones listed, approximately 85% are singletons. This material consisted of Tregs from blood, taken before the transplant. The receptor set was obtained from a human donor who received a combined kidney and bone marrow transplant. The CDR3 runs from the conserved cysteine through the conserved F or W. A D gene is named only where the DNA matches it firmly. Rows give clone size only sometimes, using once, few, many, or a class for an expanded clone.

CDR3: CASSVGGLRTEAFF; DNA: TGCGCCAGCAGTGTAGGGGGGTTGAGGACTGAAGCTTTCTTT; J: TRBJ1-1; size: .; D: .; V: TRBV10-2
CDR3: CASQDRRFRSPLHF; DNA: TGTGCCAGCCAAGATCGACGGTTTAGGTCACCCCTCCACTTT; J: TRBJ1-6; size: .; D: .; V: TRBV19
CDR3: CASSFKQGGADTQYF; DNA: TGTGCCAGCAGCTTCAAACAGGGGGGTGCAGATACGCAGTATTTT; J: TRBJ2-3; size: .; D: TRBD1; V: TRBV5-4
CDR3: CASSEAQGWQPQHF; DNA: TGTGCCAGCAGTGAAGCGCAGGGCTGGCAGCCCCAGCATTTT; J: TRBJ1-5; size: .; D: .; V: TRBV6-1
CDR3: CSVDGTSGYNEQFF; DNA: TGCAGCGTTGATGGGACTAGCGGATACAATGAGCAGTTCTTC; J: TRBJ2-1; size: .; D: TRBD2; V: TRBV29-1
CDR3: CASSLEWTSNQPQHF; DNA: TGTGCCAGCAGCTTGGAATGGACAAGCAATCAGCCCCAGCATTTT; J: TRBJ1-5; size: .; D: .; V: TRBV7-2
CDR3: CASGRYGYTF; DNA: TGTGCCAGCGGTCGGTACGGCTACACCTTC; J: TRBJ1-2; size: .; D: .; V: TRBV2
CDR3: CASSRDRETQYF; DNA: TGTGCCAGCAGCAGGGACCGGGAGACCCAGTACTTC; J: TRBJ2-5; size: .; D: .; V: TRBV7-9
CDR3: CASSQQGVEGYTF; DNA: TGCGCCAGCAGTCAACAGGGGGTGGAGGGCTACACCTTC; J: TRBJ1-2; size: few; D: TRBD1; V: TRBV5-1
CDR3: CASTKSRGGTTEAFF; DNA: TGTGCCAGTACCAAAAGTCGTGGGGGGACCACTGAAGCTTTCTTT; J: TRBJ1-1; size: .; D: .; V: TRBV19
CDR3: CASGTGGAVGYTF; DNA: TGCGCCAGCGGGACAGGGGGCGCGGTCGGCTACACCTTC; J: TRBJ1-2; size: .; D: TRBD1; V: TRBV5-1
CDR3: CASSPRAGGEQFF; DNA: TGCGCCAGCAGCCCCAGGGCGGGAGGTGAGCAGTTCTTC; J: TRBJ2-1; size: .; D: TRBD2; V: TRBV5-1
CDR3: CASSFGQGAGGNTEAFF; DNA: TGTGCCAGCAGCTTCGGGCAGGGGGCAGGTGGGAACACTGAAGCTTTCTTT; J: TRBJ1-1; size: .; D: TRBD1; V: TRBV7-2
CDR3: CASSPRGDGTEAFF; DNA: TGTGCCAGCTCACCACGGGGGGACGGCACTGAAGCTTTCTTT; J: TRBJ1-1; size: .; D: .; V: TRBV18
CDR3: CASSYWARDSEAFF; DNA: TGTGCCAGCAGTTACTGGGCCCGGGACTCGGAAGCTTTCTTT; J: TRBJ1-1; size: .; D: .; V: TRBV6-5
CDR3: CASGTGAQSTDTQYF; DNA: TGTGCCAGCGGAACAGGGGCACAAAGCACAGATACGCAGTATTTT; J: TRBJ2-3; size: .; D: TRBD1; V: TRBV9
CDR3: CASSVAGAGEREAFF; DNA: TGTGCCAGCAGCGTCGCGGGGGCGGGGGAGAGGGAAGCTTTCTTT; J: TRBJ1-1; size: .; D: .; V: TRBV13
CDR3: CASGQTSGSPPETQYF; DNA: TGTGCTAGTGGCCAGACTAGCGGGAGTCCCCCAGAGACCCAGTACTTC; J: TRBJ2-5; size: .; D: TRBD2; V: TRBV12-5
CDR3: CASSLNGHEQYF; DNA: TGTGCCAGCAGTTTGAACGGGCACGAGCAGTACTTC; J: TRBJ2-7; size: .; D: .; V: TRBV28
CDR3: CASSAQGRRDEQYF; DNA: TGTGCCAGCAGCGCCCAGGGGCGGCGGGACGAGCAGTACTTC; J: TRBJ2-7; size: .; D: .; V: TRBV9
CDR3: CASSLARQAFNEKLFF; DNA: TGTGCCAGCAGCTTGGCCCGACAGGCCTTCAATGAAAAACTGTTTTTT; J: TRBJ1-4; size: .; D: .; V: TRBV5-5
CDR3: CASSSNRLAGANVLTF; DNA: TGTGCCAGCAGTTCAAATCGACTAGCTGGGGCCAACGTCCTGACTTTC; J: TRBJ2-6; size: .; D: .; V: TRBV6-5
CDR3: CASSLAGVGGNQPQHF; DNA: TGTGCCAGCAGCTTGGCAGGGGTTGGGGGCAATCAGCCCCAGCATTTT; J: TRBJ1-5; size: .; D: .; V: TRBV7-9
CDR3: CASSLPGELFF; DNA: TGTGCCAGCTCTCTTCCCGGGGAGCTGTTTTTT; J: TRBJ2-2; size: .; D: .; V: TRBV6-1
CDR3: CASSPHATNEKLFF; DNA: TGTGCCAGCAGCCCACATGCAACTAATGAAAAACTGTTTTTT; J: TRBJ1-4; size: .; D: .; V: TRBV7-8
CDR3: CASSEAGSDTQYF; DNA: TGTGCCAGCAGTGAAGCGGGCTCAGATACGCAGTATTTT; J: TRBJ2-3; size: few; D: .; V: TRBV6-1
CDR3: CASSSRFSGGAKFGEQYF; DNA: TGCGCCAGCAGCTCCAGATTTAGCGGGGGGGCCAAGTTCGGCGAGCAGTACTTC; J: TRBJ2-7; size: few; D: TRBD2; V: TRBV5-1
CDR3: CASSSLSRDYGYTF; DNA: TGTGCCAGCAGTTCCCTCAGCAGGGACTATGGCTACACCTTC; J: TRBJ1-2; size: .; D: .; V: TRBV27
CDR3: CASSARTGETYEQYF; DNA: TGTGCCAGCAGTGCCCGGACAGGGGAAACCTACGAGCAGTACTTC; J: TRBJ2-7; size: .; D: TRBD1; V: TRBV2
CDR3: CASSPSGDSPNYGYTF; DNA: TGTGCCAGCTCCCCGTCCGGGGACAGCCCTAACTATGGCTACACCTTC; J: TRBJ1-2; size: .; D: TRBD1; V: TRBV18
CDR3: CASSIPGGSGYTF; DNA: TGTGCCAGTAGTATTCCAGGGGGCAGCGGCTACACCTTC; J: TRBJ1-2; size: .; D: TRBD1; V: TRBV19
CDR3: CASSLFQGYEQYF; DNA: TGTGCCAGCAGTTTATTTCAGGGCTACGAGCAGTACTTC; J: TRBJ2-7; size: few; D: .; V: TRBV2
CDR3: CASSFTLAANTGELFF; DNA: TGTGCCAGCAGTTTTACTTTGGCGGCGAACACCGGGGAGCTGTTTTTT; J: TRBJ2-2; size: .; D: .; V: TRBV6-6
CDR3: CASDRRDRENTGELFF; DNA: TGTGCCAGCGACCGCCGGGACAGGGAGAACACCGGGGAGCTGTTTTTT; J: TRBJ2-2; size: .; D: TRBD1; V: TRBV18
CDR3: CSASKTGGTEAFF; DNA: TGCAGCGCCTCGAAGACAGGGGGCACTGAAGCTTTCTTT; J: TRBJ1-1; size: few; D: TRBD1; V: TRBV29-1
CDR3: CASSKGTGGYEQYF; DNA: TGTGCCAGCAGCAAAGGGACAGGGGGCTACGAGCAGTACTTC; J: TRBJ2-7; size: .; D: .; V: TRBV21-1
CDR3: CASSLFLGPASEAFF; DNA: TGTGCCAGCAGTTTATTTCTAGGCCCCGCTTCAGAAGCTTTCTTT; J: TRBJ1-1; size: .; D: .; V: TRBV27
CDR3: CASSIVGQGQPQHF; DNA: TGTGCCAGTAGTATTGTAGGTCAGGGGCAGCCCCAGCATTTT; J: TRBJ1-5; size: .; D: .; V: TRBV19
CDR3: CASSVGRTDTQYF; DNA: TGTGCCAGTAGTGTCGGTCGCACAGATACGCAGTATTTT; J: TRBJ2-3; size: .; D: .; V: TRBV19
CDR3: CASSQVLAGNYGYTF; DNA: TGCGCCAGCAGCCAAGTACTGGCAGGGAACTATGGCTACACCTTC; J: TRBJ1-2; size: once; D: .; V: TRBV4-1
CDR3: CASSVRGSGANVLTF; DNA: TGTGCCAGCAGCGTCAGGGGGTCCGGGGCCAACGTCCTGACTTTC; J: TRBJ2-6; size: .; D: TRBD1; V: TRBV9
CDR3: CAWSVLGFGEQFF; DNA: TGTGCCTGGAGTGTTTTAGGTTTCGGTGAGCAGTTCTTC; J: TRBJ2-1; size: .; D: .; V: TRBV30
CDR3: CAWSPRLGPNEKLFF; DNA: TGTGCCTGGAGTCCCCGGCTCGGGCCTAATGAAAAACTGTTTTTT; J: TRBJ1-4; size: .; D: .; V: TRBV30
CDR3: CASRTDTRAAFF; DNA: TGTGCCAGCAGGACCGACACCAGGGCTGCTTTCTTT; J: TRBJ1-1; size: .; D: .; V: TRBV2
CDR3: CASSLDRGRFYEQYF; DNA: TGCGCCAGCAGCTTGGACAGGGGAAGGTTCTACGAGCAGTACTTC; J: TRBJ2-7; size: few; D: TRBD1; V: TRBV4-1
CDR3: CASSLAGGGQYF; DNA: TGTGCCAGCAGCTTAGCTGGGGGGGGGCAGTACTTC; J: TRBJ2-4; size: .; D: TRBD2; V: TRBV7-6
CDR3: CASSDRGSGQGRNEQFF; DNA: TGTGCCAGCAGTGATAGGGGATCGGGACAGGGGCGGAATGAGCAGTTCTTC; J: TRBJ2-1; size: .; D: TRBD1; V: TRBV25-1